This T cell receptor (beta chain) originates from a study of T cell changes during pregnancy in multiple sclerosis. Some clones are missing from TCRdb's copy, which holds only in-frame ones; the method was immunoSEQ multiplex PCR. The sample includes approximately 66,000 clones, around 92% of them seen just once. CDR1 and CDR2 (germline): MNHEY, SMNVEV (reference sequence). The CDR3 totals 14 residues. V lost 3 bases to trimming and J lost 3 bases, with 12 bases between them. The chain employs TRBV27 and TRBJ2-7, with TRBD1 as a possible D gene (6 bases). This clonotype was sampled from a female donor in good health, enrolled as a control in a pregnancy study. The sample consisted of peripheral blood, taken in the third trimester of pregnancy. CDR3 loop: CASSFSVQGYEQYF. The CDR3 DNA sequence: TGTGCCAGCAGTTTTTCCGTACAGGGCTACGAGCAGTACTTC.